These 27 T cell receptor beta chains came from one sample sequenced in a study of blood T cells in healthy people across ages. Alongside a J-beta primer mix, a sample-barcoded 5' primer served in a second PCR lasting roughly 7 to 12 cycles. Each CDR3 protein gets one entry after TCRdb re-called the 5' RACE reads with MiXCR. The data show 790,000 or so distinct CDR3 sequences, with 35% to 60% seen just once and approximately 18% held by the top ten. The source material was blood. All receptors come from a man older than 75 in good health.

This clonotype appeared many times. V usage is TRBV9 and J usage is TRBJ2-1, with D maybe TRBD2 (6 bases). The V gene lost 4 bases and the J gene lost 9 bases, with 20 bases spanning the gap. Per the germline V gene, CDR1 is SGDLS and CDR2 is YYNGEE. The CDR3 loop spans 15 amino acids. The CDR3 nucleotides are TGTGCCAGCAGCCCCGGGACTCAAAGGGGCACTGAGCAGTTCTTC. Translating gives CASSPGTQRGTEQFF.

This rearrangement joins TRBV6-2 or TRBV6-3 to TRBJ2-1, with TRBD2 matching over 13 bases. Germline assignment: CDR1 MNHEY and CDR2 SVGEGT. The CDR3 is 17 amino acids. After removal of 2 bases from V and 7 bases from J, the junction contained 8 bases not matched to a gene. The CDR3 sequence: CASSYPGLAGEKNEQFF. The CDR3 bases are TGTGCCAGCAGTTACCCTGGACTAGCGGGAGAAAAAAATGAGCAGTTCTTC.

This chain links TRBV9 with TRBJ2-3; a weak D match, TRBD2 (6 bases). Trimming cost V 3 bases and J 1 base, with 15 bases left between them. CDR3 length: 16 residues. The germline V gene has CDR1 SGDLS and CDR2 YYNGEE. The CDR3 coding sequence is TGTGCCAGCAGCGCCGAGGGGAGGCGGGGCACAGATACGCAGTATTTT. It encodes CASSAEGRRGTDTQYF.

This clonotype was seen once. CDR3 amino acids: CASSPSGSYTGELFF. CDR3 coding DNA: TGTGCCAGCAGCCCTAGCGGGAGCTACACCGGGGAGCTGTTTTTT. This chain uses TRBV9 with TRBJ2-2, with 10 bases fitting TRBD2. The CDR3 consists of 15 residues. Germline V CDR1 and CDR2: SGDLS, YYNGEE. V lost 4 bases, J lost 3 bases, and 3 bases stayed unmatched.

This clonotype was counted a few times. The chain is built from TRBV5-1 and TRBJ1-1, with 7 bases aligning to TRBD1. V trimming: 3 bases; J trimming: 5 bases; junction bases outside the gene matches: 4. This CDR3 is 13 amino acids long. Germline CDR1 and CDR2: SGHRS and YFSETQ. CDR3 in DNA: TGCGCCAGCAGCTACGACAGGGATACTGAAGCTTTCTTT. Translation gives CASSYDRDTEAFF.

V is TRBV7-9 and J is TRBJ1-2; the D is unclear. V was cut by 1 base and J by 4 bases, with 10 bases left in between. Germline V gene data show CDR1 as SEHNR and CDR2 as FQNEAQ (reference sequence). This CDR3 has 14 residues. CDR3 coding DNA: TGTGCCAGCAGCTTAGAACCGGGTACCTATGGCTACACCTTC. It codes for CASSLEPGTYGYTF.

V gene TRBV6-6 combines with J gene TRBJ1-1, with 7 bases identical to TRBD1. V was pared by 10 bases and J by 0 bases, with 8 bases of the junction left unmatched. There are 14 residues in the CDR3. Germline V CDR1 and CDR2: MNHNY, SVGAGI (reference sequence). The CDR3 reads CATRQGNLNTEAFF. In nucleotides, the CDR3 is TGTGCCACCCGACAGGGAAACTTGAACACTGAAGCTTTCTTT.

This clonotype was recorded a few times. The chain combines TRBV20-1 with TRBJ1-2; D is uncertain. Germline assignment: CDR1 DFQATT and CDR2 SNEGSKA (reference sequence). Trimming pared 5 bases from V and 8 bases from J, leaving 15 bases between. The CDR3 has 12 amino acids. The CDR3 DNA sequence: TGCAGTGCTTTGGCCGAGCGCGGCGGCTACACCTTC. Amino acids: CSALAERGGYTF.

This clonotype showed up just a few times. The gene calls are TRBV7-2 and TRBJ2-1; 9 positions agree with TRBD1. The J call is in doubt because the DNA end fits TRBJ2-7 better. The CDR3 runs to 15 residues. CDR1 SGHTA and CDR2 FQGNSA come from the germline V gene. CDR3: CASSTWTGDYNEQYF. DNA for the CDR3: TGTGCCAGCAGCACCTGGACAGGGGACTACAATGAGCAGTACTTC.

The chain has TRBV5-6 and TRBJ1-2; the match to TRBD1 covers 7 bases. The germline V gene encodes CDR1 SGHDT and CDR2 YYEEEE. V shed 4 bases and J 8 bases; nucleotides not matched to a gene: 8. This CDR3 has 13 amino acids. CDR3 residues: CASSPTGVKGYTF. In nucleotides, the CDR3 is TGTGCCAGCAGCCCCACAGGGGTTAAAGGCTACACCTTC. Combining the CDR3 with reference TRBV5-6 and TRBJ1-2 gives the whole variable domain DAGVTQSPTHLIKTRGQQVTLRCSPKSGHDTVSWYQQALGQGPQFIFQYYEEEERQRGNFPDRFSGHQFPNYSSELNVNALLLGDSALYLCASSPTGVKGYTFGSGTRLTVV.

J is TRBJ2-7 and V is TRBV5-1; 8 positions match TRBD1. Trimming at V came to 1 base and at J to 3 bases, leaving 3 bases not matched to a gene. From germline, CDR1 is SGHRS and CDR2 YFSETQ. The CDR3 totals 14 residues. CDR3 loop: CASSLQGAGYEQYF. The DNA of the CDR3 is TGCGCCAGCAGCTTGCAGGGGGCGGGCTACGAGCAGTACTTC.

This chain connects TRBV12-3 or TRBV12-4 to TRBJ2-1; 11 positions match TRBD2. V lost 6 bases, J lost 8 bases, and 9 bases stayed unmatched. The CDR3 totals 15 residues. The CDR3 DNA follows: TGTGCCAGCAGCCTACTAGCGGGAGTTACCTATGAGCAGTTCTTC. Its protein is CASSLLAGVTYEQFF.

A note on this clonotype: An end of the junction differs from the germline gene, which may be a read error. The V call is TRBV6-2 or TRBV6-3, the J call TRBJ2-2, with 7 bases aligning to TRBD1. The CDR3 totals 15 residues. Germline values: CDR1 MNHEY, CDR2 SVGEGT. As DNA, the CDR3 is TGTGCCAGCAGTCGGACAGGAGCGAACACCGGGGAGCCGTTTTTT. It codes for CASSRTGANTGEPFF.

Comments on this clonotype: Since a much larger clone is just one base distant, this may be a read error. The chain uses TRBV5-1 and TRBJ2-5; a possible D gene is TRBD2 (6 bases). CDR3 size: 14 residues. Per the germline V gene, CDR1 is SGHRS and CDR2 is YFSETQ. V shed 5 bases and J shed 11 bases, with 22 bases lying between them. The CDR3: CASSRNGGDGEQYF. The CDR3, as DNA: TGCGCCAGCAGTCGGAACGGGGGAGACGGTGAGCAGTACTTC.

This clonotype was recorded once. The chain combines TRBV6-2 or TRBV6-3 with TRBJ2-5; D might be TRBD1 (6 bases). The CDR3 consists of 16 residues. Between the trimmed V and J ends, which lost 0 bases and 0 bases, there was a span of 11 bases. Germline lookup yields CDR1 MNHEY and CDR2 SVGEGT. This chain's CDR3 is CASSYSARDNQETQYF. The CDR3 nucleotides are TGTGCCAGCAGTTACTCGGCCCGGGACAACCAAGAGACCCAGTACTTC.

The chain employs TRBV7-2 and TRBJ2-2; 7 bases agree with TRBD2. CDR3 size: 17 residues. V trimming: 0 bases; J trimming: 0 bases; junction bases outside the gene matches: 4. The germline V gene has CDR1 SGHTA and CDR2 FQGNSA. DNA for the CDR3: TGTGCCAGCAGCTTAGCTGGCGGGAGAACGAACACCGGGGAGCTGTTTTTT. Protein product: CASSLAGGRTNTGELFF.

V usage is TRBV7-2 and J usage is TRBJ2-7, with TRBD1 as a possible D gene (5 bases). Germline assignment: CDR1 SGHTA and CDR2 FQGNSA. The CDR3 sequence is 16 residues long. Trimming pared 3 bases from V and 0 bases from J, leaving 15 bases between. CDR3 nucleotide sequence: TGTGCCAGCAGCTTGCAGGGAAATCTATTCTCCTACGAGCAGTACTTC. Translated: CASSLQGNLFSYEQYF.

The rearrangement uses TRBV20-1 and TRBJ1-6; tentatively, D is TRBD1 (5 bases). Germline V gene lookup returns CDR1 DFQATT and CDR2 SNEGSKA (reference sequence). The germline V and J ends were trimmed by 0 bases and 6 bases, with 9 bases remaining between them. This CDR3 has 14 amino acids. CDR3 in amino acids: CSARELGGNSPLHF. In nucleotides, the CDR3 is TGCAGTGCTAGAGAGCTGGGGGGTAATTCACCCCTCCACTTT.

The chain uses TRBV7-2 and TRBJ2-1, with 7 nucleotides matching TRBD2. CDR1 is SGHTA, CDR2 FQGNSA, per germline. The J segment lost 4 bases and the V segment lost 4 bases, leaving 7 bases of the junction unmatched. The CDR3 consists of 15 residues. CDR3 DNA: TGTGCCAGCAGCTCGAGCGGGATAATTTACAATGAGCAGTTCTTC. It codes for CASSSSGIIYNEQFF.

This clonotype occurred a few times. The V call is TRBV24-1, the J call TRBJ2-3; 12 nucleotides align to TRBD2. This CDR3 region has 19 residues. Germline CDR1 KGHDR, CDR2 SFDVKD. The V gene end was trimmed by 3 bases and the J gene end by 1 base; junction bases not matched to a gene: 10. The CDR3 coding sequence is TGTGCCACCAGTGATAAGGGACTAGCGGGCCGGGGAGGCACAGATACGCAGTATTTT. It is translated as CATSDKGLAGRGGTDTQYF.

The chain couples TRBV7-2 to TRBJ2-2, with D uncertain. CDR3 size: 14 residues. V lost 0 bases, J lost 8 bases, and 10 bases lay in between. The germline V gene has CDR1 SGHTA and CDR2 FQGNSA. CDR3 in amino acids: CASSLAQSVGELFF. CDR3 coding DNA: TGTGCCAGCAGCTTAGCCCAGTCAGTAGGGGAGCTGTTTTTT.

The chain links TRBV13 to TRBJ2-1, with a weak D call TRBD1 (5 bases). V gave up 1 base and J gave up 5 bases, with 15 bases separating them. CDR3 length: 16 residues. Germline assignment: CDR1 PRHDT and CDR2 FYEKMQ (reference sequence). The CDR3 coding sequence is TGTGCCAGCAGCTTAGATCCAGGGATAATAAACAATGAGCAGTTCTTC. Protein product: CASSLDPGIINNEQFF.

This rearrangement joins TRBV7-2 to TRBJ1-5, with 9 bases fitting TRBD1. J was trimmed by 4 bases and V by 5 bases; bases with no gene match: 6. Germline loops: CDR1 SGHTA, CDR2 FQGNSA. The length of the CDR3 is 15 residues. The CDR3, as DNA: TGTGCCAGCAGCGGCACCGGGACAGGGAATCAGCCCCAGCATTTT. Its translation: CASSGTGTGNQPQHF.

J is TRBJ2-1 and V is TRBV5-1, with D perhaps matching TRBD1 or TRBD2 (5 bases each). Germline CDR1 and CDR2: SGHRS and YFSETQ. The CDR3 has 15 amino acids. V was pared by 1 base and J by 6 bases, with 14 bases between. CDR3 sequence (DNA): TGCGCCAGCAGCTTGCGTCGGGACCCTCCCAATGAGCAGTTCTTC. Amino acid sequence: CASSLRRDPPNEQFF.

This rearrangement joins TRBV7-9 to TRBJ2-1, with 8 bases fitting TRBD1. The DNA end is more similar to TRBJ2-7, so the J call may be wrong. The CDR3 is 17 residues long. Germline assignment: CDR1 SEHNR and CDR2 FQNEAQ (reference sequence). The CDR3 region has the DNA TGTGCCAGCAGCCTGAGGACAGGGCTCGCCCCCTACAATGAGCAGTACTTC. Amino acids: CASSLRTGLAPYNEQYF.

This clonotype was counted at least ten times. The rearrangement joins TRBV11-2 to TRBJ2-7; 9 bases are a match to TRBD1. This CDR3 comprises 15 residues. Trimming at V came to 1 base and at J to 3 bases, leaving 4 bases not matched to a gene. Per the germline V gene, CDR1 is SGHAT and CDR2 is FQNNGV. Here the CDR3 reads CASSLAGQGVYEQYF. The CDR3 nucleotides read TGTGCCAGCAGCTTAGCGGGACAGGGAGTCTACGAGCAGTACTTC.

This clonotype was observed a few times. This chain links TRBV28 with TRBJ2-3, with D hard to call. The CDR3 spans 11 residues. CDR1 MDHEN and CDR2 SYDVKM come from the germline V gene. V lost 6 bases and J 7 bases, leaving 8 bases between the germline ends. The CDR3 loop is CASSKGNTQYF. The CDR3 coding sequence is TGTGCCAGCAGCAAGGGAAATACGCAGTATTTT.